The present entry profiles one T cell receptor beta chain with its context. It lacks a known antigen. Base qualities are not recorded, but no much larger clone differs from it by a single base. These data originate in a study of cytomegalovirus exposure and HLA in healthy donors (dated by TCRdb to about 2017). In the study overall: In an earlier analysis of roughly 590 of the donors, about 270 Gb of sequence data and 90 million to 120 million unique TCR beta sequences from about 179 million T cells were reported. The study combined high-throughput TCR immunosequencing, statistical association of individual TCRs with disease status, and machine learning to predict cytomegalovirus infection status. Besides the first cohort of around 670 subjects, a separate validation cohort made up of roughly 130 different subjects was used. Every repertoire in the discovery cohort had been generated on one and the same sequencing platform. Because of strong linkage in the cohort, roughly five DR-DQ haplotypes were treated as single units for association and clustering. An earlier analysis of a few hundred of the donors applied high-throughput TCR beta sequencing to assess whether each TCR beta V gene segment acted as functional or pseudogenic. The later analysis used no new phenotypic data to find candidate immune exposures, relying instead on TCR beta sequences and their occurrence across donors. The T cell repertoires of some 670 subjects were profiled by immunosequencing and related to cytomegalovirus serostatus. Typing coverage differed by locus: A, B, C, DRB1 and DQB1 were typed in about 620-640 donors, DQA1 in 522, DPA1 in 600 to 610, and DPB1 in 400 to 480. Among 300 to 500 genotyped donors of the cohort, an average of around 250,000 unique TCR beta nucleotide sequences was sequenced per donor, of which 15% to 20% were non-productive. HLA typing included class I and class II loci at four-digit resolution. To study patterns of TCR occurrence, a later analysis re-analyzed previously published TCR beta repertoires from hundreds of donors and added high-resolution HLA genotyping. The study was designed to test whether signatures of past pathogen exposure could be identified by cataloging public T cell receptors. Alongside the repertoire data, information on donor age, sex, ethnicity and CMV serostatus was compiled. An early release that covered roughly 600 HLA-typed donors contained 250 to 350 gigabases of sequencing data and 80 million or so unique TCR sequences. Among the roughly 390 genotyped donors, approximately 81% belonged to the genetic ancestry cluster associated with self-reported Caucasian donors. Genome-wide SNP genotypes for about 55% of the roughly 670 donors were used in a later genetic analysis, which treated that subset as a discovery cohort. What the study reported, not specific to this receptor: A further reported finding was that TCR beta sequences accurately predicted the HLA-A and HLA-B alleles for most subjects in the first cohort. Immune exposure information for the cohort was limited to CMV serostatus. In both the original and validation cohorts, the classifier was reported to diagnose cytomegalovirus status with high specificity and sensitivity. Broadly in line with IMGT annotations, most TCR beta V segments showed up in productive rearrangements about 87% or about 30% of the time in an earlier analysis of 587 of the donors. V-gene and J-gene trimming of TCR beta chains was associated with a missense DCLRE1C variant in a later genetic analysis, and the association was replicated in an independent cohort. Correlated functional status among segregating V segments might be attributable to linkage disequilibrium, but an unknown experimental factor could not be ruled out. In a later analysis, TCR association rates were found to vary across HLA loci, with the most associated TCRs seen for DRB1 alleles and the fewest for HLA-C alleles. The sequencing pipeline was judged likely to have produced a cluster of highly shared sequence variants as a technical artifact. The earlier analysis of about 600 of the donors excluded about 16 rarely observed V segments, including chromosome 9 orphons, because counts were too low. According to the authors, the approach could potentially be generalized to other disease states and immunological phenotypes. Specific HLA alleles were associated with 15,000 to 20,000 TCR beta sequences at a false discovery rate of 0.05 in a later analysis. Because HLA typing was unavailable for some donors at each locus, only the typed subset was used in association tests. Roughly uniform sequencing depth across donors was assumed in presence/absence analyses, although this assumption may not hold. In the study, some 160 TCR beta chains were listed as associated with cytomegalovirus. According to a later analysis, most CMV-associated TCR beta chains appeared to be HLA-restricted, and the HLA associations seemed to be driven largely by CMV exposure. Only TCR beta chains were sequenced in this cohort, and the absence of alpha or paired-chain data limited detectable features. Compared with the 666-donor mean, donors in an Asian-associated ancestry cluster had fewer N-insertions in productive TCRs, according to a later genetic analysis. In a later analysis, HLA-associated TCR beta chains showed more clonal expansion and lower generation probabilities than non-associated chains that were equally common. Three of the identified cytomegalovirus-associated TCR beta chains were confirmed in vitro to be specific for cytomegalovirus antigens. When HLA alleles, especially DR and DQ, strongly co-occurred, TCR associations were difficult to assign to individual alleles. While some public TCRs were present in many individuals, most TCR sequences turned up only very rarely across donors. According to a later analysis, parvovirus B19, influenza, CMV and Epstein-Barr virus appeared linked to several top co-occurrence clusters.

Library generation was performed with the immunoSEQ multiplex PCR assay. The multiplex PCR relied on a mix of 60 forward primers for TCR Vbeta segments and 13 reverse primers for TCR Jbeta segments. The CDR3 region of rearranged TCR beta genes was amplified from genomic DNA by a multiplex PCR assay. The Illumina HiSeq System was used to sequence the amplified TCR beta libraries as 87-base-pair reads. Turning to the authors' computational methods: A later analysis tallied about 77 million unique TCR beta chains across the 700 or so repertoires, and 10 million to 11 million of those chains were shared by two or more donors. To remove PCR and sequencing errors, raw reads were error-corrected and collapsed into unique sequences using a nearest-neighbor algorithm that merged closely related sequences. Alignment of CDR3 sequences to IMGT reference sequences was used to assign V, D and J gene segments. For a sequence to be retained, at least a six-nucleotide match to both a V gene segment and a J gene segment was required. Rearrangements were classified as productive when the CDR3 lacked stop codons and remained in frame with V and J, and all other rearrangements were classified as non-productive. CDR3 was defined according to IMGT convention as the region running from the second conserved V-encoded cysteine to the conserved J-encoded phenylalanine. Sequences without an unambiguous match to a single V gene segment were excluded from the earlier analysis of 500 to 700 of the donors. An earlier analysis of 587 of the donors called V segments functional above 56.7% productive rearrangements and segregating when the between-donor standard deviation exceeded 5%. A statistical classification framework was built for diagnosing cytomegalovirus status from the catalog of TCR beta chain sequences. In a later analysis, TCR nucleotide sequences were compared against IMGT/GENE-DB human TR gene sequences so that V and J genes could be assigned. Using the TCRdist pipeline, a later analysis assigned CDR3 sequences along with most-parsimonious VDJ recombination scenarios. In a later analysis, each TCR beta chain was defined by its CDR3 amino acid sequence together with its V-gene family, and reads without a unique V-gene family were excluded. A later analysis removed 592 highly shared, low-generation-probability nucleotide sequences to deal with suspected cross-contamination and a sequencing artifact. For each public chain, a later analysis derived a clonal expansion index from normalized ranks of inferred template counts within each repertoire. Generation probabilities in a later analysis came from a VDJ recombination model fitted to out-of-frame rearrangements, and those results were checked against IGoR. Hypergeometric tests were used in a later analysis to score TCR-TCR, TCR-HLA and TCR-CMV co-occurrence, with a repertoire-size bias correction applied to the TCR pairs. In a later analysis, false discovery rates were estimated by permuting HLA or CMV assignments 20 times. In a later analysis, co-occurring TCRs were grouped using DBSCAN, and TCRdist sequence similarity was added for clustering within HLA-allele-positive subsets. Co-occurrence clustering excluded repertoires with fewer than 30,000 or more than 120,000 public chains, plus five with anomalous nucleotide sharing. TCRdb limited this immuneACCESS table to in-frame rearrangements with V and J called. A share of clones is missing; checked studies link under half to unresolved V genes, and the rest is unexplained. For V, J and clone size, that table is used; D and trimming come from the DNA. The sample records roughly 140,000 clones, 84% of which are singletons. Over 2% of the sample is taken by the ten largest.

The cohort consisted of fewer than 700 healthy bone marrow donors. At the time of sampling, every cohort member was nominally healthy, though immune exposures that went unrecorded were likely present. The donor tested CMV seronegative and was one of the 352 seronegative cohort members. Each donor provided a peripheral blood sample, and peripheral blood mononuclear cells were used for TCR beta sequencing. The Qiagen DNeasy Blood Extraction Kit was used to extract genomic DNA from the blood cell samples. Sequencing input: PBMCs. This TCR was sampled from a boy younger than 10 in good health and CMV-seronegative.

The nucleotide sequence reads TGCGCCAGCAGCTTCCGACGGGAGGACACTGAAGCTTTCTTT. This yields the protein CASSFRREDTEAFF. The V and J segments used are TRBV5-1 and TRBJ1-1; the D gene assignment is ambiguous. The cysteine opens and the phenylalanine closes a CDR3 of 14 amino acids. Of the read, only the CDR3 DNA is kept; its 42 bases are in frame from base 1. Via the germline V gene, CDR1 is SGHRS and CDR2 YFSETQ. V and J lose 2 bases and 3 bases, and a span of 11 bases separates them.